This T cell receptor (beta chain) comes out of a study of cytomegalovirus exposure and HLA in healthy donors. CDR1 is MNHEY, CDR2 SMNVEV, per germline (reference sequence). V was pared by 3 bases and J by 7 bases, with 10 bases of the junction left unmatched. This CDR3 has 17 residues. The PCR contained 60 Vbeta and 13 Jbeta primers. Clones were read by immunoSEQ multiplex PCR, and TCRdb kept only the in-frame ones, dropping some. Of 190,000 or so clones listed, roughly four fifths are singletons. The sequencing sample was made of PBMCs. The genes are TRBV27 and TRBJ2-2; 11 bases align to TRBD1. The source is a man aged 50 to 59 in good health and CMV-seronegative. CDR3 nucleotide sequence: TGTGCCAGCAGTTTCCACGGACAGGGGGCCGGAGGCGGGGAGCTGTTTTTT. Amino acid sequence: CASSFHGQGAGGGELFF.